This T cell receptor (beta chain) was identified in a study of T-cell memory formation after mild COVID-19. TCRdb re-called the 5' RACE reads with MiXCR, one entry per CDR3 protein. Seen here are 400,000 to 450,000 distinct CDR3 sequences, under 20% observed once, and the top ten hold 20% to 25%. Germline V gene lookup returns CDR1 GTSNPN and CDR2 SVGIG (reference sequence). The CDR3 is 13 amino acids. Between the trimmed V and J ends, which lost 0 bases and 4 bases, there was a span of 7 bases. This sequence joins TRBV30 and TRBJ1-5, with no clear D. The clonotype originates from a young man who had mild COVID-19 (a few samples of this study predate the infection). Cell type and time point are not known. Sequencing input: PBMCs or a T cell subset sorted from them (not recorded which). CDR3 in DNA: TGTGCCTGGAGTGTTTCGGGGAATCAGCCCCAGCATTTT. It codes for CAWSVSGNQPQHF.